One sample yielded the 19 T cell receptor beta chains listed below, sequenced in a study of spatial heterogeneity in lung cancer. TCRdb reprocessed the 5' RACE reads with MiXCR, giving one entry per CDR3 protein. The table has roughly 13,000 distinct CDR3 sequences, about 4% seen once. Findings and caveats of the study: Tumor mutation count correlated with how many alpha and beta TCRs expanded intratumorally.

What these receptors recognize is not known. The time point was: sample taken at primary tumor resection. The sequencing here drew on lung tumor tissue, taken at surgery. These receptor sequences come from a male donor with early-stage non-small cell lung cancer.

This clonotype was seen ten or more times. The V call is TRBV3-1, the J call TRBJ2-1; D is uncertain. V lost 4 bases, J lost 0 bases, and 7 bases lay in between. The germline CDR1 and CDR2 sequences are LGHDT and YNNKEL (reference sequence). The CDR3 covers 14 residues. This CDR3 reads CASSPTVSYNEQFF. The DNA of the CDR3 is TGTGCCAGCAGCCCGACCGTCTCCTACAATGAGCAGTTCTTC.

The chain employs TRBV3-2 and TRBJ1-2. TRBV3-2 is assigned pseudogene status. The CDR3 has 14 amino acids. The CDR3 sequence is CASSQSKGSYGDTF. CDR3 nucleotide sequence: TGTGCCAGCAGCCAATCAAAGGGTAGCTATGGCGACACCTTC.

Remarks on this clonotype: This may be a read error: a much more frequent sequence differs by one nucleotide. Since the CDR3 does not end with the conserved phenylalanine or tryptophan, this likely comes from a read error. V gene TRBV7-9 combines with J gene TRBJ1-1; D is possibly TRBD1 (5 bases). V gave up 2 bases and J gave up 2 bases, with 15 bases separating them. The CDR3 sequence is 16 residues long. Germline V CDR1 and CDR2: SEHNR, FQNEAQ (reference sequence). This chain's CDR3 is CASSLWGNSGNTEAFL. The CDR3 bases are TGTGCCAGCAGCTTATGGGGGAACAGCGGAAACACTGAAGCTTTCTTG.

This clonotype was counted many times. J is TRBJ2-1 and V is TRBV20-1; a weak D match, TRBD2 (6 bases). This CDR3 region has 16 residues. Per germline, CDR1 DFQATT and CDR2 SNEGSKA (reference sequence). V lost 1 base to trimming and J lost 5 bases, with 18 bases between them. The DNA for the CDR3 is TGCAGTGCTAGAGTGGCGGGCCCGGGGAGGAACAATGAGCAGTTCTTC. Its translation is CSARVAGPGRNNEQFF.

This clonotype was detected many times. The chain combines TRBV12-3 or TRBV12-4 with TRBJ2-2, with D possibly being TRBD1 or TRBD2 (5 bases each). CDR3 length equals 18 residues. Trimming removed 5 bases from V and 1 base from J, with 20 bases in between. The CDR3 protein is CASSRGKGPRVNTGELFF. The CDR3 nucleotides read TGTGCCAGCAGTCGAGGGAAGGGGCCTCGAGTGAACACCGGGGAGCTGTTTTTT.

In its sample, this clonotype was seen many times. J is TRBJ2-2 and V is TRBV6-2 or TRBV6-3; D could derive from TRBD1 or TRBD2 (5 bases each). The CDR3 runs to 14 residues. The germline gives CDR1 MNHEY, CDR2 SVGEGT. V lost 8 bases to trimming and J lost 2 bases, with 12 bases between them. The CDR3 here is CASRRDGNTGELFF. The DNA of the CDR3 is TGTGCCAGCCGCCGGGACGGCAACACCGGGGAGCTGTTTTTT.

In its sample, this clonotype ranks as medium-sized. The chain links TRBV20-1 to TRBJ1-3; D remains ambiguous. CDR1 DFQATT and CDR2 SNEGSKA come from the germline V gene (reference sequence). Trimming stripped 2 bases from V and 6 bases from J, with 8 bases between. CDR3 size: 12 residues. CDR3 region: CSARIKENTIYF. CDR3 coding DNA: TGCAGTGCTAGAATAAAGGAAAACACCATATATTTT.

By share of the sample, this clonotype is medium-sized. The chain uses TRBV29-1 and TRBJ2-2, with 10 bases that match TRBD2. V trimming: 6 bases; J trimming: 5 bases; junction bases outside the gene matches: 6. CDR3 length equals 14 residues. Germline lookup yields CDR1 SQVTM and CDR2 ANQGSEA. CDR3 region: CSVPTSGSTGELFF. The CDR3 coding sequence is TGCAGCGTCCCGACTAGCGGGTCTACCGGGGAGCTGTTTTTT.

This clonotype was recorded at least ten times. The rearrangement joins TRBV20-1 to TRBJ2-5, with a tentative D call TRBD2 (5 bases). Germline V gene lookup returns CDR1 DFQATT and CDR2 SNEGSKA (reference sequence). The CDR3 runs to 16 residues. The V gene lost 0 bases and the J gene lost 1 base, with 15 bases spanning the gap. The CDR3, as DNA: TGCAGTGCTAGAGAAGGTTTGGCGGGCTGCCAAGAGACCCAGTACTTC. Amino acids: CSAREGLAGCQETQYF.

This clonotype is termed medium-sized. The genes are TRBV20-1 and TRBJ2-7, with TRBD2 matching 13 bases. There are 14 residues in the CDR3. Germline values: CDR1 DFQATT, CDR2 SNEGSKA (reference sequence). With V trimmed by 5 bases and J by 2 bases, 3 bases remained unmatched. The CDR3 DNA is TGCAGTGCTCTGGGGACTAGCGGGACCTACGAGCAGTACTTC. Its translation is CSALGTSGTYEQYF.

This clonotype has at least ten counts. CDR3 nucleotides: TGCAGTGCTCAAGACACCCTGAGGGCGGGCGGCCTCGGTGGGCAGTTCTTC. As protein: CSAQDTLRAGGLGGQFF. This chain joins TRBV20-1 and TRBJ2-1; tentatively, D is TRBD2 (5 bases). The V gene lost 5 bases and the J gene lost 12 bases, with 32 bases spanning the gap. CDR3 size: 17 residues. Germline lookup yields CDR1 DFQATT and CDR2 SNEGSKA (reference sequence).

This clonotype was seen only a few times. The gene calls are TRBV7-6 and TRBJ2-7; unclear D gene. This CDR3 comprises 12 residues. V was pared by 4 bases and J by 10 bases, with 14 bases between. CDR1 is SGHVS and CDR2 is FNYEAQ in the germline V gene. CDR3 residues: CASSYPAGGQYF. The CDR3 nucleotides read TGTGCCAGCAGCTACCCCGCCGGCGGCCAGTACTTC.

Many counts were recorded for this clonotype. V gene TRBV19 combines with J gene TRBJ1-2, with 7 bases lining up with TRBD1. The CDR3 is 13 residues long. V lost 2 bases, J lost 8 bases, and 5 bases stayed unmatched. CDR1 is LNHDA, CDR2 SQIVND, per germline (reference sequence). Here the CDR3 reads CASSIQGDRGYTF. The CDR3 DNA reads TGTGCCAGTAGTATACAGGGGGATCGCGGCTACACCTTC. Full variable domain (outside the CDR3, taken from reference TRBV19 and TRBJ1-2): DGGITQSPKYLFRKEGQNVTLSCEQNLNHDAMYWYRQDPGQGLRLIYYSQIVNDFQKGDIAEGYSVSREKKESFPLTVTSAQKNPTAFYLCASSIQGDRGYTFGSGTRLTVV.

This clonotype was counted at least ten times. The chain uses TRBV20-1 and TRBJ1-2, with 7 bases fitting TRBD1. Germline trimming cut 6 bases from V and 4 bases from J; bases unmatched to any gene: 23. CDR1 and CDR2 (germline): DFQATT, SNEGSKA (reference sequence). CDR3 length equals 18 residues. CDR3 in DNA: TGCAGTGCCACTCATCAGGGGGTGGGGAGGTCAGGTGCCTATGGCTACACCTTC. Its protein product is CSATHQGVGRSGAYGYTF.

This clonotype was counted ten times or more. V gene TRBV27 combines with J gene TRBJ1-1; maybe TRBD1 (5 bases). The CDR3 totals 14 residues. With 0 bases removed from V and 4 bases from J, the gap between germline ends came to 9 bases. Germline CDR1 is MNHEY and CDR2 is SMNVEV (reference sequence). CDR3 nucleotide sequence: TGTGCCAGCAGTTTATCAAGGGGTAGCACTGAAGCTTTCTTT. Its translation is CASSLSRGSTEAFF.

This clonotype was picked up a small number of times. The chain carries TRBV7-8 and TRBJ1-1; 10 bases are a match to TRBD1. This CDR3 has 16 residues. The germline V gene encodes CDR1 SGHVS and CDR2 FQNEAQ. V lost 2 bases and J lost 1; bases outside the gene matches: 4. The CDR3 sequence is CASSLRDRGSNTEAFF. The CDR3 DNA is TGTGCCAGCAGCTTACGGGACAGGGGATCGAACACTGAAGCTTTCTTT. Full variable domain (outside the CDR3, taken from reference TRBV7-8 and TRBJ1-1): GAGVSQSPRYKVAKRGQDVALRCDPISGHVSLFWYQQALGQGPEFLTYFQNEAQLDKSGLPSDRFFAERPEGSVSTLKIQRTQQEDSAVYLCASSLRDRGSNTEAFFGQGTRLTVV.

In this sample, this clonotype turned up many times. V and J are TRBV4-1 and TRBJ2-5; 7 nucleotides align to TRBD1. The J segment lost 1 base and the V segment lost 1 base, leaving 3 bases of the junction unmatched. Germline V gives CDR1 MGHRA, CDR2 YSYEKL. The CDR3 is made up of 15 amino acids. Written as DNA, the CDR3 is TGCGCCAGCAGCCAAGGACAGGGTTCCCAAGAGACCCAGTACTTC. Its translation is CASSQGQGSQETQYF.

On this clonotype: A single base separates this from a much larger clone, so it may be a read error. V is TRBV5-1 and J is TRBJ2-3; 10 bases are a match to TRBD2. The CDR3 consists of 16 residues. Germline trimming cut 4 bases from V and 3 bases from J; bases unmatched to any gene: 8. Per the germline V gene, CDR1 is SGHRS and CDR2 is YFSETQ. The CDR3 spells CASSVGLAAGTDTQYF. The CDR3 DNA reads as TGCGCCAGCAGCGTTGGACTAGCGGCAGGAACAGATACGCAGTATTTT.

There are many counts of this clonotype. The chain couples TRBV5-1 to TRBJ2-4; 10 positions match TRBD2. Germline assignment: CDR1 SGHRS and CDR2 YFSETQ. The CDR3 totals 15 residues. The J segment lost 5 bases and the V segment lost 4 bases, leaving 6 bases of the junction unmatched. In nucleotides, the CDR3 is TGCGCCAGCAGCCGGGCCGGGACTAGCGAAAACATTCAGTACTTC. This codes for CASSRAGTSENIQYF.